The 7 T cell receptor beta chains given below trace back to one sample, sequenced in a study of cytomegalovirus exposure and HLA in healthy donors. Assay used: immunoSEQ multiplex PCR; TCRdb lists only in-frame clones, some missing. The sample lists around 400,000 clones, 70% to 90% seen once, with roughly 0.83% in the top ten. Source material: PBMCs. These TCRs come from a woman under 30 in good health and CMV-seronegative.

The chain has TRBV28 and TRBJ2-7, with 9 bases that match TRBD1. CDR3 length: 14 amino acids. The V and J ends lost 6 bases and 8 bases, in that order; junction bases with no gene match: 11. Germline CDR1 reads MDHEN; CDR2 reads SYDVKM. The CDR3 DNA is TGTGCCAGCAGCCAACCGGGACAGGGTCCGCAGCAGTACTTC. This codes for CASSQPGQGPQQYF.

The chain carries TRBV6-5 and TRBJ2-7; D is unclear. Germline V CDR1 and CDR2: MNHEY, SVGAGI. CDR3 length: 15 amino acids. The V gene lost 0 bases and the J gene lost 7 bases, with 16 bases spanning the gap. The CDR3 bases are TGTGCCAGCAGTTACTCGGGTAGCAGTACGTCAGAGCAGTACTTC. Encoded protein: CASSYSGSSTSEQYF.

The genes are TRBV10-3 and TRBJ1-2, with 9 bases aligning to TRBD1. CDR3 length: 15 residues. Germline trimming cut 0 bases from V and 4 bases from J; bases unmatched to any gene: 3. Germline V gene lookup returns CDR1 ENHRY and CDR2 SYGVKD. The CDR3 sequence is CAISESAGQGYGYTF. The CDR3 coding sequence is TGTGCCATCAGTGAGTCGGCGGGACAGGGCTATGGCTACACCTTC.

CDR3 loop: CASSYNYEQYF. The CDR3 DNA reads as TGCGCCAGCAGCTATAACTACGAGCAGTACTTC. The V call is TRBV5-1, the J call TRBJ2-7; D is unresolved. Germline CDR1 is SGHRS and CDR2 is YFSETQ. This CDR3 contains 11 residues. The germline V and J ends were trimmed by 3 bases and 3 bases, with 4 bases remaining between them.

The chain links TRBV7-6 to TRBJ2-7, with 7 bases fitting TRBD1. The CDR3 sequence is 15 residues long. Germline assignment: CDR1 SGHVS and CDR2 FNYEAQ. With 2 bases clipped from V and 5 bases from J, the junction kept 9 bases outside the gene matches. The chain's CDR3 is CASSLPPGQLNEQYF. The DNA of the CDR3 is TGTGCCAGCAGCTTACCACCGGGACAGCTCAACGAGCAGTACTTC.

This chain connects TRBV9 to TRBJ2-2, with D unclear. Trimming shortened V by 6 bases and J by 4 bases, and 10 bases separated the two germline ends. Germline CDR1 and CDR2: SGDLS and YYNGEE. The CDR3 runs to 13 residues. CDR3: CASIPRSTGELFF. CDR3 nucleotides: TGTGCCAGCATCCCTAGATCCACCGGGGAGCTGTTTTTT.

The sample holds one count of this clone. The V and J genes are TRBV28 and TRBJ1-5; D remains ambiguous. The germline V gene has CDR1 MDHEN and CDR2 SYDVKM. The CDR3 consists of 13 residues. Trimming removed 7 bases from V and 6 bases from J, with 13 bases in between. The DNA of the CDR3 is TGTGCCAGCAAATTGAGGAACCTTCAGCCCCAGCATTTT. Translation gives CASKLRNLQPQHF.